The rows below give T cell receptor beta chains drawn from one sample of a study of blood T cell repertoires in COVID-19. Assay used: immunoSEQ multiplex PCR; TCRdb lists only in-frame clones, some missing. Of about 100,000 clones detected, more than 70% appear once; the ten largest clones hold 9.5% to 15%. The sample comprised peripheral blood. The receptor set was obtained from a human donor in a cohort sampled during active COVID-19. CDR3s include the opening cysteine and the closing phenylalanine or tryptophan. Each record gives: J gene, V gene, clone size, D gene, CDR3 DNA, CDR3 protein. D genes are given only for firm matches. The listing skips clone size in some rows; elsewhere it reads once, few, many or a size class.

TRBJ1-2 | TRBV11-2 | few | TRBD1 | TGTGCCAGCCGTCCCGTCAAGGGGACAGGTAATGCCTACACCTTC | CASRPVKGTGNAYTF
TRBJ2-5 | TRBV3-1/TRBV3-2 | NA | NA | TGTGCCAGCAGCGAGCGGGTACGGACCCAGTACTTC | CASSERVRTQYF
TRBJ2-5 | TRBV4-1 | few | NA | TGCGCCAGCAGCCAAGATGTTTCCACACCGACAAGGACCCAGTACTTC | CASSQDVSTPTRTQYF
TRBJ2-5 | TRBV5-1 | NA | NA | TGCGCCAGCAGCTTGAGGTTAGCGGCCCCACAAGAGACCCAGTACTTC | CASSLRLAAPQETQYF
TRBJ1-1 | TRBV7-2 | NA | NA | TGTGCCAGCAGCTTAGAAGGGAGGGGAGCTTTCTTT | CASSLEGRGAFF
TRBJ2-4 | TRBV3-1/TRBV3-2 | NA | NA | TGTGCCAGCAGCCAAGATATCGGGGGTAACCTAGATACAATAGCCAAAAACATTCAGTACTTC | CASSQDIGGNLDTIAKNIQYF
TRBJ2-1 | TRBV11-2 | NA | TRBD1 | TGTGCCACCCTAGGGACAGCTTACAATGAGCAGTTCTTC | CATLGTAYNEQFF
TRBJ2-1 | TRBV12-5 | NA | TRBD1 | TGTGCTAGTGGTTTAGGACAGGGAAACAATGAGCAGTTCTTC | CASGLGQGNNEQFF
TRBJ1-2 | TRBV27 | NA | NA | TGTGCCAGCAGTTTATGGGGGTGGGGGGACTATGGCTACACCTTC | CASSLWGWGDYGYTF
TRBJ2-1 | TRBV9 | NA | NA | TGTGCCAGCAGCCTTCTATGGGCGGGCTACAATGAGCAGTTCTTC | CASSLLWAGYNEQFF
TRBJ2-7 | TRBV6-5 | few | TRBD2 | TGTGCCAGCAACCCAGGGACTAGCCAAACCTACGAGCAGTACTTC | CASNPGTSQTYEQYF
TRBJ1-1 | TRBV6-5 | NA | NA | TGTGCCAGCAGCCGATGGGGGGTCGAGGGGACTGAAGCTTTCTTT | CASSRWGVEGTEAFF
TRBJ2-2 | TRBV5-6 | NA | TRBD2 | TGTGCTAGCAGCTTGGAGGCTAGCGGGAGGAGAGCGGGGGAGCTGTTTTTT | CASSLEASGRRAGELFF
TRBJ2-1 | TRBV5-5 | NA | TRBD2 | TGTGCCAGCAGCTTGGTGGGTAGCGGGAGATACAATGAGCAGTTCTTC | CASSLVGSGRYNEQFF
TRBJ2-1 | TRBV30 | once | NA | TGTGCCTGGAGTGTGAGTAGCGTCGAGCAGTTCTTC | CAWSVSSVEQFF
TRBJ2-4 | TRBV5-1 | NA | NA | TGCGCCAGCAGCTTGGTAGCAAATGAGAAAAACATTCAGTACTTC | CASSLVANEKNIQYF
TRBJ2-4 | TRBV2 | NA | NA | TGTGCCAGCAGTGAAGGCAGCACTATAAACATTCAGTACTTC | CASSEGSTINIQYF
TRBJ2-1 | TRBV7-8 | NA | TRBD1 | TGTGCCAGCAGCACTGAATTGGGGGACAGGCCGAGCAATGAGCAGTTCTTC | CASSTELGDRPSNEQFF
TRBJ2-7 | TRBV6-2/TRBV6-3 | NA | NA | TGTGCCAGCACCCCTGGAGGGGCCCCCGCCTACGAGCAGTACTTC | CASTPGGAPAYEQYF
TRBJ1-2 | TRBV4-3 | NA | NA | TGCGCCAGCAGCCAAAAGTTTGGGAGGAATCATGGCTACACCTTC | CASSQKFGRNHGYTF
TRBJ1-5 | TRBV7-2 | NA | TRBD1 | TGTGCCAGCAGCTTCGGACAGGGAGGGCCATGGCCCCAGCATTTT | CASSFGQGGPWPQHF
TRBJ2-3 | TRBV25-1 | once | TRBD2 | TGTGCCAGCAGTGTTCTAGCGGGCAGCACAGATACGCAGTATTTT | CASSVLAGSTDTQYF
TRBJ2-5 | TRBV15 | few | NA | TGTGCCACCAGCAGAGGACAACAGAACCAAGAGACCCAGTACTTC | CATSRGQQNQETQYF
TRBJ2-3 | TRBV6-6 | few | TRBD2 | TGTGCCAGCAGTACCAGCGGGGGGGGCACAGATACGCAGTATTTT | CASSTSGGGTDTQYF
TRBJ1-3 | TRBV9 | NA | TRBD1 | TGTGCCAGCAGCCGGCCGGGACAGGGGGCGAACACCATATATTTT | CASSRPGQGANTIYF
TRBJ2-3 | TRBV7-6 | once | TRBD1 | TGTGCCAGCAGCTCTAGACAGGGGATAACAGATACGCAGTATTTT | CASSSRQGITDTQYF
TRBJ2-7 | TRBV6-2/TRBV6-3 | NA | TRBD1 | TGTGCCAGCAGTTATAAAGGGGGTTGGCGACAGGGTACCTACGAGCAGTACTTC | CASSYKGGWRQGTYEQYF
TRBJ2-1 | TRBV28 | once | NA | TGTGCCAGCAGTTTTGGGAGCGTGAATGAGCAGTTCTTC | CASSFGSVNEQFF
TRBJ1-2 | TRBV18 | NA | NA | TGTGCCAGCTCACCGGCCATCCCTTCGGGCTACACCTTC | CASSPAIPSGYTF
TRBJ2-2 | TRBV5-6 | NA | TRBD1 | TGTGCCAGCAGCAGTATCTTCACAGGGGACACCGGGGAGCTGTTTTTT | CASSSIFTGDTGELFF
TRBJ2-3 | TRBV7-2 | once | TRBD2 | TGTGCCAGCAGCCTAACTAGCGGGAGTGTAGATACGCAGTATTTT | CASSLTSGSVDTQYF
TRBJ1-4 | TRBV29-1 | NA | NA | TGCAGCGTACAGAAGGGTTGGGGCGAAAAACTGTTTTTT | CSVQKGWGEKLFF